This T cell receptor (beta chain) appears in the sequencing data of a study of shared clonotypes between healthy human individuals (dated by TCRdb to 2018 to 2020). For the wider study: Two women and a few men aged 18 to 49 years were included in the cohort. For each donor, CD4 naive and CD4 memory were each run on three plates, CD8 naive on two plates, and CD8 memory on one plate. To estimate repertoire size and how much clonotype sharing occurs between individuals, the study deeply sequenced the blood TCR repertoires of a handful of healthy adults. To increase sequencing depth and limit assay-specific biases, TCR repertoire library preparation and sequencing were carried out by different laboratories using diverse techniques. Leukapheresis yielded between about 0.8 and 8.9 billion PBMCs per donor.

What the research found in general, with its limitations: When several donors were compared, the shared fraction of clonotypes was around 5.1% for naive CD4, approximately 3.3% for naive CD8, roughly 2.5% for memory CD4, and less than 0.45% for memory CD8. Even with the large sequencing depth, rarefaction of the sorted-subset datasets indicated that sequencing was incomplete. Because the study included a small number of donors, the genetic and exposure-history diversity represented was limited. Sampling was limited to blood, and TCR repertoires in tissue likely differ from TCR repertoires in blood. Higher generation probabilities were observed for clonotypes shared by all four sorted-subset donors than for non-shared clonotypes. Based on pairwise subsampling, the degree of clonotype sharing among donors was expected to be affected by sequencing depth. Naive subsets generally had larger estimated clonotype richness than memory subsets.

For the CD8 naive samples, CD45RO-negative cells were positively selected for CCR7, yielding a CD45RA+CCR7+ population from which TemRA cells were excluded. The donors were healthy, HIV-negative adults with no recently reported acute infections or vaccinations. Only Caucasian adults living in Nashville, Tennessee, USA were represented among the donors. After blood collection by leukapheresis, PBMCs were isolated using Ficoll-Histopaque density gradient centrifugation and then cryopreserved in the vapor phase of liquid nitrogen. Analytical flow cytometry was used to check the purity and quantity of every magnetically sorted T cell population. Genomic DNA was isolated from every sorted fraction and measured by UV absorbance on a Nanodrop 2000c. TCR CDR3 regions were amplified from genomic DNA by multiplex PCR using the deep immunoSEQ assay. Extracted genomic DNA from each cell subset was spread evenly across all wells of several immunoSEQ 96-well plates, with each plate serving as a replicate. For sorted subsets, about 220 ng of genomic DNA, equivalent to some 33,000 T cell genomes, went into each replicate PCR. Purified libraries were measured with a Qubit 3.0 fluorometer, size-checked on a Bioanalyzer 2100, and measured again with the KAPA Library Quantification kit. Every immunoSEQ 96-well plate was sequenced on a dedicated single-read 150-cycle Illumina NextSeq 550 flow cell. In the paper's pipeline: Because only junctional sequences without quality scores were contained in the immunoSEQ output, filtering matching that applied to full-length reads could not be performed. Sequences were annotated with PyIR, a Python wrapper for IgBLAST v1.9, and V/J genes and CDR3 were assigned using IMGT germline references. Reads were removed for weak V/J assignments (E-value above 1e-6), missing CDR3, stop codons, out-of-frame junctions, or ambiguous translated residues. V3J clonotypes were defined by identical inferred V gene, J gene, and CDR3 amino acid sequence. Percentage overlap between repertoires was calculated by dividing the number of shared unique clonotypes by the size of the smaller repertoire. Three approaches were used to assess repertoire richness: RTK rarefaction, the Chao1 estimator, and Recon v2.1 estimates of unobserved clonotypes. OLGA was used to compute generation probabilities for all TCRbeta clonotypes that the gDNA method yielded from several donors. Drawn from immuneACCESS, this table holds only the in-frame rearrangements with V and J called that TCRdb kept. Clones are partly lost; checked studies trace under half to an unresolved V gene and leave the rest unexplained. The DNA was the basis for D and trimming; V, J and clone size are from that table. For this sample the table gives 1.5 million to 2.5 million clones, of which less than 95% were detected only once. The ten largest clones take up more than 0.9% of the sample.

Via the germline V gene, CDR1 is SGHDN and CDR2 FVKESK. Including cysteine and phenylalanine, the CDR3 has 16 amino acids. Only CDR3 DNA is held: 48 bases, read in frame from base 1. At the junction V is shortened by 4 bases and J by 2 bases; bases outside the gene matches: 11. A word on this clone: The specificity of this receptor is unknown. No much larger clone is present one base from it, and per-base qualities are unavailable.

This clonotype was sampled from a man aged 18 to 35 in good health. The receptor chain draws on TRBV14 and TRBJ2-7; TRBD2 agrees with 7 junctional bases. The sequencing sample was made of naive CD8+ T cells sorted from blood. The cell subset or site label for this specimen denotes: CD45RA+CCR7+. The DNA reads TGTGCCAGCAGCCGAACAGCGGGGCCGTTAACCTACGAGCAGTACTTC. Protein translation: CASSRTAGPLTYEQYF. With the rest looked up from the reference TRBV14 and TRBJ2-7 genes rather than sequenced, the full variable domain is EAGVTQFPSHSVIEKGQTVTLRCDPISGHDNLYWYRRVMGKEIKFLLHFVKESKQDESGMPNNRFLAERTGGTYSTLKVQPAELEDSGVYFCASSRTAGPLTYEQYFGPGTRLTVT.